This TCR beta chain is from a study of blood T cell repertoires in COVID-19. Study information: Donors in the United States, Italy and Spain gave samples during acute or convalescent COVID-19. In each case, the material was cDNA or gDNA derived from T cells, B-cell-depleted T cells, or PBMCs.

Trimming took 1 base from V and 6 from J, leaving 10 bases between them. Germline values: CDR1 SGHRS, CDR2 YFSETQ. The CDR3 contains 14 residues. Under the authors' procedure: For nucleated cells, counts were estimated from reference gene primer amplification. Produced via immunoSEQ multiplex PCR; TCRdb's table is partial and in-frame only. That table is the source of V, J and clone size, and D and trimming were worked out from the DNA. The table has about 150,000 clones, around 76% seen once. The chain employs TRBV5-1 and TRBJ2-2; D may be TRBD2 (5 bases). The clonotype was recovered from a man aged 60-69 years with acute or convalescent COVID-19. Sequenced sample: peripheral blood. The CDR3 spells CASSLLAEAGELFF. CDR3 bases: TGCGCCAGCAGCTTGCTAGCTGAGGCCGGGGAGCTGTTTTTT.